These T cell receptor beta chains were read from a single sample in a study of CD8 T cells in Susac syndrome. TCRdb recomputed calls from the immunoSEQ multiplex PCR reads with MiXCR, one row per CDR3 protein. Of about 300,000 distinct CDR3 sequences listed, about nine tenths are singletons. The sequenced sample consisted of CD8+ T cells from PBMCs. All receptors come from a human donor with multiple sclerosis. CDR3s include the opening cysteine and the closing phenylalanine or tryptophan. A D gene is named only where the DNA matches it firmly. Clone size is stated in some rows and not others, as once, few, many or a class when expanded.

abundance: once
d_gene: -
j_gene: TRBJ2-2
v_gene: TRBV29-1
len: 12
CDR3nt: TGCAGCGTTGGCAGCCAGGCCGGGGAGCTGTTTTTT
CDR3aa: CSVGSQAGELFF

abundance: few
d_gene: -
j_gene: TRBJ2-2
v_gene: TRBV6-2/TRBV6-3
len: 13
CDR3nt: TGTGCCAGCAGTTACTCGAGCCCCGGGGAGCTGTTTTTT
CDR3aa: CASSYSSPGELFF

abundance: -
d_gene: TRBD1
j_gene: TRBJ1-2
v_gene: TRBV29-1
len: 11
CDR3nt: TGCAGCGGGCATACAGGGGGTGGCTACACCTTC
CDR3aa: CSGHTGGGYTF

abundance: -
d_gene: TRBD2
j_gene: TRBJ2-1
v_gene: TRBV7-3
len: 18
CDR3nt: TGTGCCAGCAGCTCCGGGACTAGCGGGGGGAGCTCCTACAATGAGCAGTTCTTC
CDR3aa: CASSSGTSGGSSYNEQFF

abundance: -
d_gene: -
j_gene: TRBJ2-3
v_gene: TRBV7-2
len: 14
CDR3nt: TGTGCCAGCAGCTTAGCTGAGCCCACAGATACGCAGTATTTT
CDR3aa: CASSLAEPTDTQYF

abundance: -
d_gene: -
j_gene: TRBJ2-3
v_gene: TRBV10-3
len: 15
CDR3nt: TGTGCCATCAGTGATGAGAGCTCTAGCACAGATACGCAGTATTTT
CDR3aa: CAISDESSSTDTQYF

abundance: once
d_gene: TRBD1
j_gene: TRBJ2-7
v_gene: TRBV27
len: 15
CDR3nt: TGTGCCAGCAGTTTGGGACAGGAGATCTTCTACGAGCAGTACTTC
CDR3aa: CASSLGQEIFYEQYF

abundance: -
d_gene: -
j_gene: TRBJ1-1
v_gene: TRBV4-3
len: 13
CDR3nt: TGCGCCAGCAGCCAAGATGTGACTTTAGAAGCTTTCTTT
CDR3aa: CASSQDVTLEAFF

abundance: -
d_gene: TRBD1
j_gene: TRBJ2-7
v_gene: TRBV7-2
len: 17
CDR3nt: TGTGCCAGCAGCTTAATGTGGTACGGACAGGGTACCTACGAGCAGTACTTC
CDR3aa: CASSLMWYGQGTYEQYF

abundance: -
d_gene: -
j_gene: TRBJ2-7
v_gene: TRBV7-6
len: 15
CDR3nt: TGTGCCAGCAGCTTAGAGACAGGAAGTGCCTACGAGCAGTACTTC
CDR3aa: CASSLETGSAYEQYF

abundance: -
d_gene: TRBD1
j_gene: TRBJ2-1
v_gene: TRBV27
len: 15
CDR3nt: TGTGCCAGCAGCGACTCGACAGGGGGAGGCAATGAGCAGTTCTTC
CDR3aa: CASSDSTGGGNEQFF

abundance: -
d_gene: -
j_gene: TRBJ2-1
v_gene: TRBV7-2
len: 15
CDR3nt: TGTGCCAGCCGGCTTGGGACGGTTCCCTACAATGAGCAGTTCTTC
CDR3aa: CASRLGTVPYNEQFF

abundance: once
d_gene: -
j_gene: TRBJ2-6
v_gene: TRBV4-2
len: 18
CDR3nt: TGTGCCAGCAGCCAAGATGCTTGGGGGACCCTTGGGGCCAACGTCCTGACTTTC
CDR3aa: CASSQDAWGTLGANVLTF

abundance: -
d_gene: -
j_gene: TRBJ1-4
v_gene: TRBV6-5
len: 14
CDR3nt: TGTGCCAGCAGTTATTCTGGGGGCGATGAAAAACTGTTTTTT
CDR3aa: CASSYSGGDEKLFF

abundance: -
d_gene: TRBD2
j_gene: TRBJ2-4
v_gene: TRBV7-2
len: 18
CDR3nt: TGTGCCAGCAGCACAGATAGCGGGAGGGCCCTCGGCAAAAACATTCAGTACTTC
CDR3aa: CASSTDSGRALGKNIQYF

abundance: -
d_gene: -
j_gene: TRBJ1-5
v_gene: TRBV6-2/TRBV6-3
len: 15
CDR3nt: TGTGCCACCTATTCCTCCCCGGGGAGCAATCAGCCCCAGCATTTT
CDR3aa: CATYSSPGSNQPQHF

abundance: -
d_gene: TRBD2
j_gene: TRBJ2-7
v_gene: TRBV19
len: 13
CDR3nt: TGTGCCAGTAGAGTTAGCGGGTCCTACGAGCAGTACTTC
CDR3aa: CASRVSGSYEQYF

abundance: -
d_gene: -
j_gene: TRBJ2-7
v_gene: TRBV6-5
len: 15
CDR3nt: TGTGCCAGCAGTTACTCGGCTAGCGCAGAATACGAGCAGTACTTC
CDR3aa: CASSYSASAEYEQYF

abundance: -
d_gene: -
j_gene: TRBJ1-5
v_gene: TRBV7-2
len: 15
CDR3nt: TGTGCCAGCAGCTTAAGTTGGCGAAGGGATCAGCCCCAGCATTTT
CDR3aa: CASSLSWRRDQPQHF

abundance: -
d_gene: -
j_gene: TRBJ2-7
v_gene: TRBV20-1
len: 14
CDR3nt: TGCAGTGCGTCGGGACACTCTGTCTCCTACGAGCAGTACTTC
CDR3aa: CSASGHSVSYEQYF

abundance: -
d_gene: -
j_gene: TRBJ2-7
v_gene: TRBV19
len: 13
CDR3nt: TGTGCCAGTAGTATGGGGCCGGCCTACGAGTGGTACTTC
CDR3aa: CASSMGPAYEWYF

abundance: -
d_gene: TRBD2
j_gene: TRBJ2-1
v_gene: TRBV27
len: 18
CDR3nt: TGTGCCAGCAGTTTATGGGGACCGGCTAGCGGGGGATACAATGAGCAGTTCTTC
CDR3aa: CASSLWGPASGGYNEQFF

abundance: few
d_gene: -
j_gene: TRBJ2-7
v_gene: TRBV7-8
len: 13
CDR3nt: TGTGCCAGCAGCCCACACTTCTCCTACGAGCAGTACTTC
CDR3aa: CASSPHFSYEQYF

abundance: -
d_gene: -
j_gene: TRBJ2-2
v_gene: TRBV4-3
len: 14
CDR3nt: TGCGCCAGCAGCCAAGCGGGGGCCACCGGGGAGCTGTTTTTT
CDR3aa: CASSQAGATGELFF

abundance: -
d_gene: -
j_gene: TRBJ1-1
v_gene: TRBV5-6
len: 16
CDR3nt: TGTGCCAGCAGCTTGAGACCAACACACCCGAACACTGAAGCTTTCTTT
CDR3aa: CASSLRPTHPNTEAFF

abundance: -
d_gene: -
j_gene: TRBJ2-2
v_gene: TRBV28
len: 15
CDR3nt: TGTGCCAGCAGTTCCGGTGCACTCCCCACCGGGGAGCTGTTTTTT
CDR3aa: CASSSGALPTGELFF

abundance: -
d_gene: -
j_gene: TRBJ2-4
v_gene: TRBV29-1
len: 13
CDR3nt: TGCAGCTCCCTGGCGGGGACCAAAAACATTCAGTACTTC
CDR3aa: CSSLAGTKNIQYF

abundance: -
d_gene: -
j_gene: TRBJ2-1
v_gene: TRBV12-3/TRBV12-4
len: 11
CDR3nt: TGTGCCAGTCAACAGTTCAATGAGCAGTTCTTC
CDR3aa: CASQQFNEQFF

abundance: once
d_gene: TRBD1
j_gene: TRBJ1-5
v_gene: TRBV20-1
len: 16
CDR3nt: TGCAGTGCTAGAGGTAGACAGGGGAAGAGCAATCAGCCCCAGCATTTT
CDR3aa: CSARGRQGKSNQPQHF

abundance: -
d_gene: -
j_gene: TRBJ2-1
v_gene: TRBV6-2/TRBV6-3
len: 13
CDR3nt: TGTGCCAGCAGCATACTCCGATACAATGAGCAGTTCTTC
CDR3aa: CASSILRYNEQFF

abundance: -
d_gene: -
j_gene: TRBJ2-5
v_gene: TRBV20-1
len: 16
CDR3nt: TGCAGTGCTAGAGATTTTTTTATCACGGATCAAGAGACCCAGTACTTC
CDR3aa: CSARDFFITDQETQYF

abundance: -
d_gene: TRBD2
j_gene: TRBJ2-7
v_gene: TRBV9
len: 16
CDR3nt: TGTGCCAGCAGCGGCCTAGCGGGGGGGCCGTCCTACGAGCAGTACTTC
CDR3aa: CASSGLAGGPSYEQYF

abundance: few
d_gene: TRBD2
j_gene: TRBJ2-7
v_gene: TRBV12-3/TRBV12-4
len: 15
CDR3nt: TGTGCCAGCAGTTTAGTAGCGGGGGTCTCCTACGAGCAGTACTTC
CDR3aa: CASSLVAGVSYEQYF

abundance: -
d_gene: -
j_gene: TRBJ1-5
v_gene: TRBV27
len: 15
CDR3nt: TGTGCCAGCAGTCTCCAAGTCCCCCGCAATCAGCCCCAGCATTTT
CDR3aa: CASSLQVPRNQPQHF

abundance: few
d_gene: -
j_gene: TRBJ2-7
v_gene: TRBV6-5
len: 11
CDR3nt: TGTGCCAGCAGTTTCGGACAAGAGCAGTACTTC
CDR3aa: CASSFGQEQYF

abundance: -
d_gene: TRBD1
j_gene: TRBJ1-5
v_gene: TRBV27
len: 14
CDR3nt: TGTGCCAGCAGACTGGGACAGGGTAATCAGCCCCAGCATTTT
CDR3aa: CASRLGQGNQPQHF

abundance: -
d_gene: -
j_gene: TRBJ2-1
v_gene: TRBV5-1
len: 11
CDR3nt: TGCGCCAGCAGCTCTTCGGGACATCAGTTCTTC
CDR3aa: CASSSSGHQFF

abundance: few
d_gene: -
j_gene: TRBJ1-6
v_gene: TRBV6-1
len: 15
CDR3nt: TGTGCCAGCAGTCGGTCCCCAGAGAATAATTCACCCCTCCACTTT
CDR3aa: CASSRSPENNSPLHF

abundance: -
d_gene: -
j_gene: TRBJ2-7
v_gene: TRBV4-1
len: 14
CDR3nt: TGCGCCAGCAGCCACGCCGGACCTCCCTCCGAGCAGTACTTC
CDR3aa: CASSHAGPPSEQYF